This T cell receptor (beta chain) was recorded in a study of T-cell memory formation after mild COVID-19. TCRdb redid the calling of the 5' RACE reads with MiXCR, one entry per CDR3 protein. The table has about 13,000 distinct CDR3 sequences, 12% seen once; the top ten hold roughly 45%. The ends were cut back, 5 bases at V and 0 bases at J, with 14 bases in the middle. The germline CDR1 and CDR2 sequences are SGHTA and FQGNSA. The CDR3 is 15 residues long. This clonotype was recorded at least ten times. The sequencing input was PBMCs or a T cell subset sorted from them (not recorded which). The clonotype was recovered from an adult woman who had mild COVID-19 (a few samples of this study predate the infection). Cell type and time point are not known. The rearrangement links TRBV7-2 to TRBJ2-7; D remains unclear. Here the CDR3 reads CASSPILTASYEQYF. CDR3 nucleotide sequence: TGTGCCAGCAGCCCCATCTTAACAGCCTCCTACGAGCAGTACTTC.